This TCR beta chain emerged from a study of control samples from healthy donors and cancer patients. The repertoire was sequenced with immunoSEQ multiplex PCR; TCRdb's copy has only in-frame clones and lacks some. The profile shows about 180,000 clones, around nine tenths of them singletons. Trimming removed 4 bases at V and 1 base at J, with 8 bases between. The CDR3 contains 13 residues. Germline CDR1 reads SGHRS; CDR2 reads YFSETQ. The clonotype was recovered from a man aged 30 to 39 in good health. This chain connects TRBV5-1 to TRBJ1-1; tentative D call: TRBD1 (5 bases). The sequenced sample consisted of blood. The CDR3 sequence: CASSPRGNTEAFF. The DNA of the CDR3 is TGCGCCAGCAGCCCTAGGGGGAACACTGAAGCTTTCTTT. The full variable domain, in which reference TRBV5-1 and TRBJ1-1 provide the parts outside the CDR3, is KAGVTQTPRYLIKTRGQQVTLSCSPISGHRSVSWYQQTPGQGLQFLFEYFSETQRNKGNFPGRFSGRQFSNSRSEMNVSTLELGDSALYLCASSPRGNTEAFFGQGTRLTVV.